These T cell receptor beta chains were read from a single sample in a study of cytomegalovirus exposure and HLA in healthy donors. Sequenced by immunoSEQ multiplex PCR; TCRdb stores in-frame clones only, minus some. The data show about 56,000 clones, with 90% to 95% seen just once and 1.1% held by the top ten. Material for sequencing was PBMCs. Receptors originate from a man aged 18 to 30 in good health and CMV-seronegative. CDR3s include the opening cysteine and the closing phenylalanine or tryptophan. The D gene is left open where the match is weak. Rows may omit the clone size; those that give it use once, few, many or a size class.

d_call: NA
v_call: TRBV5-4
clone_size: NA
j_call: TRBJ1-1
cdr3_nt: TGTGCCAGCAGCTTGGTATCCCGGAACACTGAAGCTTTCTTT
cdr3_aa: CASSLVSRNTEAFF

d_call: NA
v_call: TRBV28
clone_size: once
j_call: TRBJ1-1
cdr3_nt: TGTGCCAGCAGTTTAGTCAGAGGGACTGAAGCTTTCTTT
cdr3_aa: CASSLVRGTEAFF

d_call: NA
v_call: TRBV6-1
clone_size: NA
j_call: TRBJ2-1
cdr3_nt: TGTGCCAGCAGTGGGAGCACCACGAATAGGTTCTTC
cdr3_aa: CASSGSTTNRFF

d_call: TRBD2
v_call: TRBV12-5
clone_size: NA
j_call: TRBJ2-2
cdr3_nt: TGTGCTAGTGCGGCTAGCGGGGGAGCCGGGGAGCTGTTTTTT
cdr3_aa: CASAASGGAGELFF

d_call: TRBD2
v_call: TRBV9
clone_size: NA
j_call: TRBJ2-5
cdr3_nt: TGTGCCAGCAGCGTAGCGGCTAGCGGGTTCCAAGAGACCCAGTACTTC
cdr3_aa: CASSVAASGFQETQYF

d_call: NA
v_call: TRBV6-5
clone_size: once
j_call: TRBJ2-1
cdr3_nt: TGTGCCAGCAGGGACAGCAGCTCCTACAATGAGCAGTTCTTC
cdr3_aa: CASRDSSSYNEQFF

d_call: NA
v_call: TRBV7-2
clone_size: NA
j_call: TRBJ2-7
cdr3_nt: TGTGCCAGCAGCTTAGTGCGGAACTACGAGCAGTACTTC
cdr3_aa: CASSLVRNYEQYF

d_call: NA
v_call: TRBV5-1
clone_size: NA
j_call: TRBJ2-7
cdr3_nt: TGCGCCAGCAGTGATGTGCGTTCCTACGAGCAGTACTTC
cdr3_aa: CASSDVRSYEQYF

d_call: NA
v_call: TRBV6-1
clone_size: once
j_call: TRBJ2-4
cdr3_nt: TGTGCCAGCAGCGAGGGCCGGGGAAACATTCAGTACTTC
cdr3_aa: CASSEGRGNIQYF

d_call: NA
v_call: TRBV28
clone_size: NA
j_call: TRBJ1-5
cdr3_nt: TGTGCCAGTAAACAAACCTTTGGGGGCATCGATCAGCCCCAGCATTTT
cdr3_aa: CASKQTFGGIDQPQHF

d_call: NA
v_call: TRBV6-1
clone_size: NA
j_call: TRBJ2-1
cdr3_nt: TGTGCCAGCAGTGCGCGGTCGAAAGTGTGGGAGTTCTTC
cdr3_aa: CASSARSKVWEFF

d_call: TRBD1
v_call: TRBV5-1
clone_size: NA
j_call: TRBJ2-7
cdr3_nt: TGCGCCAGCAGCTCGGTCACCGGGACAGGGGGCTTCCACGAGCAGTACTTC
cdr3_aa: CASSSVTGTGGFHEQYF

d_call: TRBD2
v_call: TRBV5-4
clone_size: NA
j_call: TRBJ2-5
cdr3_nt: TGTGCCAGCAGTCCGACTAGCGGGAGGATAGGAGAGACCCAGTACTTC
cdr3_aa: CASSPTSGRIGETQYF

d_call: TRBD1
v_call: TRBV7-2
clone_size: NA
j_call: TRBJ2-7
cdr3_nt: TGTGCCAGCAGCTTAGCGACAGGGCTAGGCGAGCAGTACTTC
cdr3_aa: CASSLATGLGEQYF

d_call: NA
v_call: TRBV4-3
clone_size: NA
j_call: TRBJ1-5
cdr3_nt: TGCGCCAGCAGCCAAGATCTTGTCTCGGGACAGCCCCAGCATTTT
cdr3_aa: CASSQDLVSGQPQHF

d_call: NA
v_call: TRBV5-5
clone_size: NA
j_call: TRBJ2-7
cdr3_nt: TGTGCCAGTGCGGGACGGACCTACGAGCAGTACTTC
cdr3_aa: CASAGRTYEQYF

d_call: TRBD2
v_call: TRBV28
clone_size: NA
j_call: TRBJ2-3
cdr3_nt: TGTGCCAGCAGTCCAGCGGGAGAGGGAGCGGATACGCAGTATTTT
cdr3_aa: CASSPAGEGADTQYF

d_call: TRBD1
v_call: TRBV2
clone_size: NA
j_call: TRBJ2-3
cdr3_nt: TGTGCCAGCAGTGAGGAGCAGGGGGCATCAGATACGCAGTATTTT
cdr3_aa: CASSEEQGASDTQYF

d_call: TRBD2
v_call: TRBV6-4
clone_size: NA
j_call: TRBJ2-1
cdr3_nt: TGTGCCAGCAGTGACGGGACTAGCGGGTACAATGAGCAGTTCTTC
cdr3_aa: CASSDGTSGYNEQFF

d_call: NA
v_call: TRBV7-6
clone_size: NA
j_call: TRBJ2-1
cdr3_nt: TGTGCCAGCAGCTTAGATCCAGAAGCGCTGTTCTTC
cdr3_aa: CASSLDPEALFF

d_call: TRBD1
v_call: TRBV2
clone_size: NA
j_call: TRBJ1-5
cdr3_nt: TGTGCCAGCTCCACCCGGTCACAGGGGGTCCATCAGCCCCAGCATTTT
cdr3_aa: CASSTRSQGVHQPQHF

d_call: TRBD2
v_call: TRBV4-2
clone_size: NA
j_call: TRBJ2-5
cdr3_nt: TGTGCCAGCAGCCAAGCCCAGAGGCTAGCGGGAGGCTCGGAGACCCAGTACTTC
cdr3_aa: CASSQAQRLAGGSETQYF